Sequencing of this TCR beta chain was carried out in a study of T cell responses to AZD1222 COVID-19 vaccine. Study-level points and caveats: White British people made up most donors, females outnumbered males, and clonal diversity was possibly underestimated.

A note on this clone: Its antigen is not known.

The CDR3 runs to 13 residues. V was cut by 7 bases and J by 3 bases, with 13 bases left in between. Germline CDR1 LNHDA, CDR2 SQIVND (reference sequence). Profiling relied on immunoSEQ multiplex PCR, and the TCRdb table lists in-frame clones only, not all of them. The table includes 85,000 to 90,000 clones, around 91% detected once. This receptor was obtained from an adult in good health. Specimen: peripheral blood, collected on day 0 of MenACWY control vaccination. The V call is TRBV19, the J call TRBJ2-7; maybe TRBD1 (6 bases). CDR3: CASTRGGGYEQYF. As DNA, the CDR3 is TGTGCCAGTACCAGGGGCGGTGGCTACGAGCAGTACTTC.